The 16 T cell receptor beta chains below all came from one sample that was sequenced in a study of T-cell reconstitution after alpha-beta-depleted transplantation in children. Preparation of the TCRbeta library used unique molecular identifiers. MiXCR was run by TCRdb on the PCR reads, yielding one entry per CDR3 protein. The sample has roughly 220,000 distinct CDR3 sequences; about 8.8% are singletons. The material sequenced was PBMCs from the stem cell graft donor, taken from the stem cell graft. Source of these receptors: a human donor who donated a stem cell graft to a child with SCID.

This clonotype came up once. CDR3 coding DNA: TGCGCCAGCAGCTGGGGACAGGGTTACAACGAGCAGTACTTC. Its protein is CASSWGQGYNEQYF. The rearrangement links TRBV5-1 to TRBJ2-7, with TRBD1 matching 9 bases. Trimming cost V 3 bases and J 5 bases; bases outside gene matches: 6. Germline V gives CDR1 SGHRS, CDR2 YFSETQ. CDR3 size: 14 residues.

CDR3 DNA: TGTGCCAGCAGCCGCGCGGGGGGCGGCACAGATACGCAGTATTTT. This translates into CASSRAGGGTDTQYF. This chain uses TRBV5-5 with TRBJ2-3, with 8 positions matching TRBD2. Germline V gene data show CDR1 as SGHKS and CDR2 as YYEKEE (reference sequence). The length of the CDR3 is 15 residues. Trimming removed 4 bases from V and 1 base from J; junction bases left unmatched: 5.

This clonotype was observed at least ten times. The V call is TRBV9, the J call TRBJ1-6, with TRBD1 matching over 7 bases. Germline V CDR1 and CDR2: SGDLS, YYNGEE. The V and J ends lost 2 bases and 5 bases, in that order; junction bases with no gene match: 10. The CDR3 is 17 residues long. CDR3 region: CASSVRGAGGNNSPLHF. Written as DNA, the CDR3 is TGTGCCAGCAGCGTCCGGGGGGCAGGGGGAAATAATTCACCCCTCCACTTT.

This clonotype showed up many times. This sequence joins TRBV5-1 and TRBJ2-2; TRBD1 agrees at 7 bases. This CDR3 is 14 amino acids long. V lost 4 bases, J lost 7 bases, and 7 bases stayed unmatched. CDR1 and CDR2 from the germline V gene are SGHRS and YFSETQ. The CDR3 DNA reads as TGCGCCAGCAGCCCCGACAGGGCCGGCGGGGAGCTGTTTTTT. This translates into CASSPDRAGGELFF.

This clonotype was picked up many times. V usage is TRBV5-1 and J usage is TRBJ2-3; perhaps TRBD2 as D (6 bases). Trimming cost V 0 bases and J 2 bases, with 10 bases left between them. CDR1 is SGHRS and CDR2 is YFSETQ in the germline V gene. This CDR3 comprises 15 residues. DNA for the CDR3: TGCGCCAGCAGCTTGGTGGGACTTAACACAGATACGCAGTATTTT. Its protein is CASSLVGLNTDTQYF.

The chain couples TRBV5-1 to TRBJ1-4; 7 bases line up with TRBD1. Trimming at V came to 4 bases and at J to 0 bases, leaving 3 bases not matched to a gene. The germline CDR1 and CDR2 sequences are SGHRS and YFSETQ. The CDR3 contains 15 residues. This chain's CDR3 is CASSLTGTTNEKLFF. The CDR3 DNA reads TGCGCCAGCAGCCTGACAGGGACAACTAATGAAAAACTGTTTTTT. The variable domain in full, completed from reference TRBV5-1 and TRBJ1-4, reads KAGVTQTPRYLIKTRGQQVTLSCSPISGHRSVSWYQQTPGQGLQFLFEYFSETQRNKGNFPGRFSGRQFSNSRSEMNVSTLELGDSALYLCASSLTGTTNEKLFFGSGTQLSVL.

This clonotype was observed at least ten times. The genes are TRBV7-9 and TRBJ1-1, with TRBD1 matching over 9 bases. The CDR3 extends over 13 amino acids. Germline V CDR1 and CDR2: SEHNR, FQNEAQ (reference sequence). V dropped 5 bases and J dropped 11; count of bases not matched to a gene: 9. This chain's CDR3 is CASSTGTGKSAFF. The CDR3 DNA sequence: TGTGCCAGCAGCACCGGGACAGGGAAATCGGCTTTCTTT.

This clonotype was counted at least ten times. CDR3 loop: CAISVGQGADTQYF. Here the CDR3 DNA reads TGTGCCATCAGTGTGGGACAGGGGGCAGATACGCAGTATTTT. The chain recombines TRBV10-3 with TRBJ2-3; the match to TRBD1 covers 11 bases. The germline CDR1 and CDR2 sequences are ENHRY and SYGVKD. The CDR3 length is 14 residues. Trimming cost V 4 bases and J 4 bases; bases outside gene matches: 1.

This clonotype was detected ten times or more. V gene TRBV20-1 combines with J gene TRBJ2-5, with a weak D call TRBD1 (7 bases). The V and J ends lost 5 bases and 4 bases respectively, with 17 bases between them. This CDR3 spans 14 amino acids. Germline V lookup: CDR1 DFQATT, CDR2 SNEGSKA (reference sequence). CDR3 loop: CSAWDSGGSETQYF. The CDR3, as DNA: TGCAGTGCTTGGGACAGCGGAGGGTCAGAGACCCAGTACTTC.

The CDR3 loop reads CASSIGYRGANTGELFF. The CDR3 bases are TGTGCCAGTAGTATAGGGTACAGGGGCGCGAACACCGGGGAGCTGTTTTTT. The gene calls are TRBV19 and TRBJ2-2; TRBD1 aligns across 7 bases. CDR3 size: 17 residues. The germline CDR1 and CDR2 sequences are LNHDA and SQIVND (reference sequence). V trimming: 1 base; J trimming: 0 bases; junction bases outside the gene matches: 5.

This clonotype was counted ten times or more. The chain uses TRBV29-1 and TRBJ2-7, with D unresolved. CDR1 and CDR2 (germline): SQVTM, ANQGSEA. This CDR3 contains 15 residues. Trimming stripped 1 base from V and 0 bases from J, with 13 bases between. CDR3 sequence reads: CSVEVPTRSSYEQYF. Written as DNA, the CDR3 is TGCAGCGTTGAAGTTCCGACGCGAAGCTCCTACGAGCAGTACTTC.

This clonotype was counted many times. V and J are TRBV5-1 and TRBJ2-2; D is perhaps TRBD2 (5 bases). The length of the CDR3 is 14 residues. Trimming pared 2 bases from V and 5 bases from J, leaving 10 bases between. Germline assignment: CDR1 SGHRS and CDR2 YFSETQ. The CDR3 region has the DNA TGCGCCAGCAGCTTCATAAGCGGAACCGGGGAGCTGTTTTTT. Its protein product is CASSFISGTGELFF.

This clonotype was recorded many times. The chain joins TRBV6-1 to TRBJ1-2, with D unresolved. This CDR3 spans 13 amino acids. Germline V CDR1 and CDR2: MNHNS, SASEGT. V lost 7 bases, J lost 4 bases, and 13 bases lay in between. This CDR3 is CASTQRPTYGYTF. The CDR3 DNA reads TGTGCCAGCACCCAACGACCGACCTATGGCTACACCTTC.

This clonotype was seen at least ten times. CDR3 nucleotides: TGCGCCAGCAGCTTGGGTGGACACGACAACTATGGCTACACCTTC. Protein: CASSLGGHDNYGYTF. The gene calls are TRBV5-1 and TRBJ1-2; perhaps TRBD1 as D (5 bases). The CDR3 length is 15 residues. V dropped 0 bases and J dropped 2 bases, with 11 bases sitting between them. Germline V gene data show CDR1 as SGHRS and CDR2 as YFSETQ. Variable domain in full (rest from reference TRBV5-1 and TRBJ1-2): KAGVTQTPRYLIKTRGQQVTLSCSPISGHRSVSWYQQTPGQGLQFLFEYFSETQRNKGNFPGRFSGRQFSNSRSEMNVSTLELGDSALYLCASSLGGHDNYGYTFGSGTRLTVV.

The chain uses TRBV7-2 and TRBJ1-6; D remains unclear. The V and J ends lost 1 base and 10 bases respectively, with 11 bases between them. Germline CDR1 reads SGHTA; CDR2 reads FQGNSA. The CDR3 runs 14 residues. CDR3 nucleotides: TGTGCCAGCAGCTTAGGTTCCCGCGACTCACCCCTCCACTTT. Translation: CASSLGSRDSPLHF.

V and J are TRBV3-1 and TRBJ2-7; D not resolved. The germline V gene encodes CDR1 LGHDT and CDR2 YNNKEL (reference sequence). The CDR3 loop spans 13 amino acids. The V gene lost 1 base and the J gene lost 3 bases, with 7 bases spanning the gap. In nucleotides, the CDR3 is TGTGCCAGCAGCCAAGCGGTCTTCTACGAGCAGTACTTC. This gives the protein CASSQAVFYEQYF.